The clone carrying this T cell receptor beta chain was detected only a few times. This sample was included in a study of blood T cell repertoires in COVID-19. On the study more broadly: Material from acute and convalescent COVID-19 was sourced from the United States, Italy and Spain. Sample material is recorded as cDNA or gDNA derived from T cells, B-cell-depleted T cells, or PBMCs.

Clones were read by immunoSEQ multiplex PCR, and TCRdb kept only the in-frame ones, dropping some. The top ten clones hold about 2.1% of a sample with 270,000 or so clones, roughly 93% of them seen once. Individuals drawn from approximately 26 US areas were roughly 18 to 95 years old. Clinical history reported by participants formed the basis on which cohorts were assigned. Sequencing was done on a sample of PBMCs or T cells enriched from blood (not recorded which). The receptor was derived from a woman aged 35 to 49 with acute COVID-19.

The CDR3 region is CASLTSGRDTGELFF. The CDR3 nucleotides are TGTGCCAGCTTGACTAGCGGGAGGGACACCGGGGAGCTGTTTTTT. V and J are TRBV2 and TRBJ2-2; TRBD2 aligns across 14 bases. CDR3 length: 15 residues. Losses at the gene ends were 8 bases for V and 3 bases for J; bases not matched to a gene: 2. Germline values: CDR1 SNHLY, CDR2 FYNNEI. The whole variable domain, remainder taken from reference TRBV2 and TRBJ2-2, is EPEVTQTPSHQVTQMGQEVILRCVPISNHLYFYWYRQILGQKVEFLVSFYNNEISEKSEIFDDQFSVERPDGSNFTLKIRSTKLEDSAMYFCASLTSGRDTGELFFGEGSRLTVL.